A single sample is the source of the 27 T cell receptor beta chains below, sequenced in a study of cytomegalovirus exposure and HLA in healthy donors. The study ran its PCR with 60 Vbeta and 13 Jbeta primers. Sequencing used immunoSEQ multiplex PCR; TCRdb keeps in-frame clones, though not all of them. The table shows about 140,000 clones, with approximately 64% occurring only once. Sequencing used PBMCs. The receptors come from a woman in her forties in good health and CMV-seronegative.

CDR3 residues: CASSPRQGAAGELFF. The DNA for the CDR3 is TGTGCCAGCAGCCCACGACAGGGGGCGGCCGGGGAGCTGTTTTTT. This chain uses TRBV7-2 with TRBJ2-2; 10 nucleotides agree with TRBD1. This CDR3 comprises 15 residues. V trimming: 5 bases; J trimming: 6 bases; junction bases outside the gene matches: 6. Germline-derived CDR1 and CDR2 are SGHTA and FQGNSA.

The gene calls are TRBV5-1 and TRBJ1-6, with a tentative D call TRBD1 (6 bases). The CDR3 spans 14 residues. From germline, CDR1 is SGHRS and CDR2 YFSETQ. The V gene lost 3 bases and the J gene lost 10 bases, with 14 bases spanning the gap. The CDR3 nucleotides read TGCGCCAGCAGCTACGGGGGGCAAGAATCACCCCTCCACTTT. Protein product: CASSYGGQESPLHF.

The sample holds a few counts of this clone. The chain combines TRBV6-1 with TRBJ1-2; D is possibly TRBD1 (5 bases). The CDR3 runs to 13 residues. Deletions cut 4 bases from V and 1 base from J, with 7 bases between. CDR1 MNHNS and CDR2 SASEGT come from the germline V gene. CDR3 residues: CASSVGGNYGYTF. The DNA of the CDR3 is TGTGCCAGCAGTGTCGGGGGTAACTATGGCTACACCTTC.

This clone was seen only once. The chain joins TRBV5-1 to TRBJ2-3, with 11 bases identical to TRBD2. With 0 bases clipped from V and 3 bases from J, the junction kept 9 bases outside the gene matches. CDR3 size: 18 residues. Germline CDR1 and CDR2: SGHRS and YFSETQ. This CDR3 is CASSLAWLAGGGTDTQYF. The CDR3 bases are TGCGCCAGCAGCTTGGCCTGGCTAGCGGGGGGCGGAACAGATACGCAGTATTTT.

This sequence joins TRBV2 and TRBJ1-6; 8 bases are a match to TRBD1. The germline V gene encodes CDR1 SNHLY and CDR2 FYNNEI. Trimming removed 6 bases from V and 7 bases from J; junction bases left unmatched: 8. The CDR3 extends over 15 amino acids. CDR3 nucleotides: TGTGCCAGCAGAGGATCCGACAGGGGAAATTCACCCCTCCACTTT. As protein: CASRGSDRGNSPLHF.

The chain has TRBV5-4 and TRBJ1-2, with no clear D. V shed 0 bases and J shed 0 bases, with 15 bases lying between them. Germline-derived CDR1 and CDR2 are SGHNT and YYREEE (reference sequence). The CDR3 runs to 17 residues. In DNA, the CDR3 is TGTGCCAGCAGCTTGGCCGGGAGATCTTTAGCTAACTATGGCTACACCTTC. The encoded protein is CASSLAGRSLANYGYTF.

A few counts support this clone. The rearrangement uses TRBV5-1 and TRBJ2-5; 12 nucleotides agree with TRBD2. V was clipped by 0 bases and J by 5 bases; unmatched bases: 2. The CDR3 length is 15 residues. Germline V CDR1 and CDR2: SGHRS, YFSETQ. CDR3 nucleotides: TGCGCCAGCAGCTTGGGGACTAGCGGGGAGGAGACCCAGTACTTC. It specifies CASSLGTSGEETQYF.

The chain uses TRBV7-3 and TRBJ2-3; D may be TRBD2 (7 bases). Trimming took off 5 bases at V and 6 bases at J, with 18 bases between the two ends. CDR3 length: 15 residues. Germline CDR1 is SGHTA and CDR2 is FQGTGA. CDR3 amino acids: CASSEGGGAPDTQYF. CDR3 nucleotides: TGTGCCAGCAGCGAGGGAGGGGGGGCCCCGGATACGCAGTATTTT. Filled out from reference TRBV7-3 and TRBJ2-3, the complete variable domain reads GAGVSQTPSNKVTEKGKYVELRCDPISGHTALYWYRQSLGQGPEFLIYFQGTGAADDSGLPNDRFFAVRPEGSVSTLKIQRTERGDSAVYLCASSEGGGAPDTQYFGPGTRLTVL.

The rearrangement links TRBV5-1 to TRBJ2-7; TRBD1 matches at 7 bases. The junction had 6 bases not matched to a gene; V was cut back by 4 bases and J by 2 bases. Germline V lookup: CDR1 SGHRS, CDR2 YFSETQ. This CDR3 contains 14 residues. The CDR3 nucleotides are TGCGCCAGCAGCCCCTACCAGGGGGCCTACGAGCAGTACTTC. Encoded protein: CASSPYQGAYEQYF.

V and J are TRBV7-2 and TRBJ2-5, with a tentative D call TRBD1 (6 bases). Germline V gene sequence: CDR1 SGHTA, CDR2 FQGNSA. V was clipped by 7 bases and J by 4 bases, with 31 bases between them. CDR3 length: 19 amino acids. CDR3: CASTGFAGGEGASRETQYF. The CDR3, as DNA: TGTGCCAGCACCGGGTTCGCTGGGGGCGAAGGGGCCTCTCGAGAGACCCAGTACTTC.

The rearrangement links TRBV28 to TRBJ2-5; 8 bases fit TRBD1. The J call could be wrong; TRBJ2-7 is a better fit for the DNA end. Germline V gene data show CDR1 as MDHEN and CDR2 as SYDVKM. The length of the CDR3 is 15 residues. The CDR3 DNA sequence: TGTGCCAGCAGTTTACTCACAGGGGGCTCCTACGAGCAGTACTTC. This gives the protein CASSLLTGGSYEQYF.

The genes are TRBV19 and TRBJ2-5; tentative D call: TRBD2 (7 bases). Germline V CDR1 and CDR2: LNHDA, SQIVND (reference sequence). The CDR3 runs to 14 residues. Trimming removed 3 bases from V and 5 bases from J, with 13 bases in between. The CDR3 here is CASSIWGGRETQYF. CDR3 coding DNA: TGTGCCAGTAGTATTTGGGGGGGCAGGGAGACCCAGTACTTC.

The chain has TRBV13 and TRBJ1-1; TRBD1 aligns across 8 bases. Trimming at V came to 4 bases and at J to 4 bases, leaving 5 bases not matched to a gene. CDR3 size: 14 residues. Germline assignment: CDR1 PRHDT and CDR2 FYEKMQ (reference sequence). The CDR3 coding sequence is TGTGCCAGCAGCTCCGGGACAGGACTCACTGAAGCTTTCTTT. Residues: CASSSGTGLTEAFF.

The chain couples TRBV11-2 to TRBJ1-3; 10 bases align to TRBD1. Germline values: CDR1 SGHAT, CDR2 FQNNGV. The CDR3 totals 17 residues. Unmatched junction bases numbered 7, after V lost 1 base and J lost 4 bases. CDR3 DNA sequence: TGTGCCAGCAGCTTAGGGTTTGGGACAGGGGCCGGAAACACCATATATTTT. The encoded protein is CASSLGFGTGAGNTIYF.

V usage is TRBV27 and J usage is TRBJ2-1, with a weak D call TRBD2 (6 bases). The CDR3 consists of 13 residues. Per germline, CDR1 MNHEY and CDR2 SMNVEV (reference sequence). The V and J ends lost 8 bases and 7 bases respectively, with 15 bases between them. The CDR3 loop reads CASLLRAGNEQFF. CDR3 DNA sequence: TGTGCCAGCCTTCTACGTGCGGGGAATGAGCAGTTCTTC.

This clone was observed a handful of times. This chain links TRBV7-8 with TRBJ2-7; 7 bases are a match to TRBD1. Trimming cost V 1 base and J 2 bases; bases outside gene matches: 5. This CDR3 contains 15 residues. Per the germline V gene, CDR1 is SGHVS and CDR2 is FQNEAQ. This CDR3 reads CASSLVETGTYEQYF. DNA of the CDR3: TGTGCCAGCAGCTTAGTAGAGACAGGGACCTACGAGCAGTACTTC.

The chain carries TRBV28 and TRBJ2-6, with 12 bases fitting TRBD1. This CDR3 spans 18 amino acids. V dropped 6 bases and J dropped 4; count of bases not matched to a gene: 10. The germline gives CDR1 MDHEN, CDR2 SYDVKM. For the CDR3, the DNA is TGTGCCAGCAGGAATACCGGGACAGGGGGCACCGGGGCCAACGTCCTGACTTTC. The encoded protein is CASRNTGTGGTGANVLTF.

The rearrangement uses TRBV5-1 and TRBJ1-6; tentative D call: TRBD1 (5 bases). The CDR3 totals 14 residues. CDR1 is SGHRS and CDR2 is YFSETQ in the germline V gene. Between the trimmed V and J ends, which lost 6 bases and 7 bases, there was a span of 14 bases. The DNA of the CDR3 is TGCGCCAGCACCGGGGGGGACCGCAATTCACCCCTCCACTTT. This gives the protein CASTGGDRNSPLHF.

This clone turned up a few times. J is TRBJ1-1 and V is TRBV28; maybe TRBD1 (6 bases). This CDR3 region has 15 residues. V lost 5 bases and J 8 bases, leaving 21 bases between the germline ends. Germline assignment: CDR1 MDHEN and CDR2 SYDVKM. CDR3 DNA sequence: TGTGCCAGCAGTAGTAAAGGGGGAAGTTTTCGAGAAGCTTTCTTT. Translated: CASSSKGGSFREAFF.

The table lists this clone with a few counts. The CDR3 reads CASSIGQGNQPQHF. CDR3 in DNA: TGTGCCAGTAGTATCGGACAGGGGAATCAGCCCCAGCATTTT. J is TRBJ1-5 and V is TRBV19; TRBD1 aligns across 9 bases. This CDR3 contains 14 residues. V lost 3 bases to trimming and J lost 4 bases; unmatched junction nucleotides: 1. Germline CDR1 is LNHDA and CDR2 is SQIVND (reference sequence).

The gene calls are TRBV13 and TRBJ2-1; TRBD2 aligns across 9 bases. V gave up 4 bases and J gave up 6 bases; unmatched junction bases: 10. Per the germline V gene, CDR1 is PRHDT and CDR2 is FYEKMQ (reference sequence). CDR3 size: 16 residues. The CDR3 reads CASSSLAGTSFNEQFF. The CDR3 DNA reads as TGTGCCAGCAGCTCGCTAGCCGGGACTAGCTTCAATGAGCAGTTCTTC.

The chain joins TRBV2 to TRBJ2-7; 8 bases line up with TRBD2. This CDR3 contains 15 residues. V gave up 5 bases and J gave up 4 bases; unmatched junction bases: 10. Germline CDR1 SNHLY, CDR2 FYNNEI. In DNA, the CDR3 is TGTGCCAGCAGTCCCCAGGCGGGGGGCCTTTACGAGCAGTACTTC. Its protein is CASSPQAGGLYEQYF.

The chain carries TRBV5-1 and TRBJ2-3; D gene unclear. The CDR3 is 14 residues long. The germline gives CDR1 SGHRS, CDR2 YFSETQ. Trimming shortened V by 4 bases and J by 0 bases, and 9 bases separated the two germline ends. CDR3 bases: TGCGCCAGCAGCCCCTATTCTAGCACAGATACGCAGTATTTT. It specifies CASSPYSSTDTQYF.

The V gene is TRBV7-9, the J gene TRBJ2-1; D is possibly TRBD1 (6 bases). CDR1 is SEHNR and CDR2 is FQNEAQ in the germline V gene (reference sequence). V lost 5 bases, J lost 2 bases, and 13 bases lay in between. The CDR3 totals 15 residues. The CDR3 nucleotides read TGTGCCAGCAGCCAACAGGGCAGGGCCTACAATGAGCAGTTCTTC. Translation: CASSQQGRAYNEQFF.

This sequence joins TRBV28 and TRBJ1-6; the match to TRBD1 covers 9 bases. The CDR3 runs to 16 residues. Per germline, CDR1 MDHEN and CDR2 SYDVKM. V lost 4 bases and J lost 5; bases outside the gene matches: 6. DNA for the CDR3: TGTGCCAGCAGTTCATCCGGGACAGGGAATAATTCACCCCTCCACTTT. This gives the protein CASSSSGTGNNSPLHF.

The chain combines TRBV2 with TRBJ1-5; D is unclear. Germline-derived CDR1 and CDR2 are SNHLY and FYNNEI. Trimming pared 4 bases from V and 3 bases from J, leaving 10 bases between. CDR3 length: 14 amino acids. CDR3 coding DNA: TGTGCCAGCAGTGGACAATCTGACAATCAGCCCCAGCATTTT. Amino acids: CASSGQSDNQPQHF.

A single count supports this clone. The rearrangement links TRBV28 to TRBJ1-5; TRBD1 matches 7 bases. CDR1 is MDHEN, CDR2 SYDVKM, per germline. With 3 bases clipped from V and 3 bases from J, the junction kept 5 bases outside the gene matches. This CDR3 spans 15 amino acids. This CDR3 is CASSFLTGNNQPQHF. Here the CDR3 DNA reads TGTGCCAGCAGTTTCTTGACAGGGAACAATCAGCCCCAGCATTTT.